This T cell receptor beta chain is drawn from a study of blood T cell repertoires in COVID-19. In the study overall: Material from acute and convalescent COVID-19 was sourced from the United States, Italy and Spain. From T cells, B-cell-depleted T cells, or PBMCs came the material, which was cDNA or gDNA.

The V end lost 3 bases, the J end lost 7 bases, and 11 bases lay between the germline ends. Per germline, CDR1 SGDLS and CDR2 YYNGEE. The CDR3 has 12 amino acids. In the original analysis: Amplification from reference gene primers served as the basis for estimated nucleated cell counts. The table came from immunoSEQ multiplex PCR; TCRdb's copy has only in-frame clones and leaves some out. V and J calls and clone size follow that table, whereas D and trimming were derived from the DNA. The data hold a few hundred thousand clones, with 70% to 90% observed a single time. Specimen: peripheral blood. The chain recombines TRBV9 with TRBJ2-7, with D unclear. The sequence was collected from a man between 45 and 60 years old who had recovered from COVID-19. CDR3 sequence (DNA): TGTGCCAGCAGCGGAGGCCTTGGTGAGCAGTACTTC. This codes for CASSGGLGEQYF.